A selection of T cell receptor beta chains follows, all from one sample in a study of shared clonotypes between healthy human individuals. TCRdb keeps only in-frame clones here, not all; method: immunoSEQ multiplex PCR. This sample has around 1,900,000 clones, with 85% to 95% found just once. What was sequenced was naive CD8+ T cells from PBMCs. The receptors stem from a young man in good health. Some clones in this sample may be carry-over from other donors' samples. CDR3s include the opening cysteine and the closing phenylalanine or tryptophan. A D gene is named only where the DNA matches it firmly. The size entry is marked missing in some rows and otherwise reads once, few, many or a size class.

d_call j_call cdr3_length v_call clone_size cdr3_nt cdr3_aa
- TRBJ2-7 13 TRBV28 - TGTGCCAGCAGTCCCCATCGGGGTAGCGAGCAGTACTTC CASSPHRGSEQYF
- TRBJ2-7 15 TRBV11-3 - TGTGCCAGCAGCCCCCGGGGACGGGCCTCCTACGAGCAGTACTTC CASSPRGRASYEQYF
- TRBJ2-2 19 TRBV15 - TGTGCCACCAGCAGAGATCCCGGATGGGGGGCTTTGAACACCGGGGAGCTGTTTTTT CATSRDPGWGALNTGELFF
- TRBJ1-1 13 TRBV6-5 - TGTGCCAGCAGTTACTCGCCCCTTCAAGAAGCTTTCTTT CASSYSPLQEAFF
- TRBJ2-7 17 TRBV4-1 - TGCGCCAGCAGCCAAGATGATGGGGGCGGACCCCTCTACGAGCAGTACTTC CASSQDDGGGPLYEQYF
- TRBJ1-5 14 TRBV7-8 - TGTGCCAGCACCCGGTATGAGGGGGATCAGCCCCAGCATTTT CASTRYEGDQPQHF
- TRBJ2-1 14 TRBV19 - TGTGCCAGTAGTGCGGGGTCTATGCGCAATGAGCAGTTCTTC CASSAGSMRNEQFF
- TRBJ2-7 14 TRBV27 - TGTGCCAGCAGCCCCCGTGGGCCTCCCTACGAGCAGTACTTC CASSPRGPPYEQYF
TRBD2 TRBJ2-5 18 TRBV27 once TGTGCCAGCAGTTTAGTGGGACTAGCGGGAGCGGACGGAGAGACCCAGTACTTC CASSLVGLAGADGETQYF
TRBD1 TRBJ1-2 13 TRBV27 - TGTGCCAGCAGCTATCAGGGGGTGGATGGCTACACCTTC CASSYQGVDGYTF
- TRBJ2-7 13 TRBV18 - TGTGCCAGCTCACCGGGGGAGTCCTACGAGCAGTACTTC CASSPGESYEQYF
TRBD2 TRBJ2-1 16 TRBV29-1 - TGCAGCGGGGAGGGGACTAGCGGGCTGAGCCTAAATGAGCAGTTCTTC CSGEGTSGLSLNEQFF
TRBD2 TRBJ2-1 14 TRBV7-6 - TGTGCCAGCAGGCCAGCGGGACCCTACAATGAGCAGTTCTTC CASRPAGPYNEQFF
TRBD1 TRBJ2-7 15 TRBV7-8 - TGTGCCAGCAGCTCAGGGACAGGGGATTCCTACGAGCAGTACTTC CASSSGTGDSYEQYF
- TRBJ1-2 11 TRBV29-1 - TGCAGCGTGGCGACAGTGTATGGCTACACCTTC CSVATVYGYTF
- TRBJ2-1 15 TRBV4-1 - TGCGCCAGCAGCCAAGAGTTGGTGGCACACAATGAGCAGTTCTTC CASSQELVAHNEQFF
TRBD2 TRBJ2-7 13 TRBV28 - TGTGCCAGCAGTATACTAGCGCGGTACGAGCAGTACTTC CASSILARYEQYF
TRBD2 TRBJ2-1 18 TRBV5-1 once TGCGCCAGCAGCTTGGCTTCCTCGCTAGCGGGAGGGCTTTATGAGCAGTTCTTC CASSLASSLAGGLYEQFF
- TRBJ2-7 11 TRBV19 - TGTGCCAGTAGTTCTTACTACGAGCAGTACTTC CASSSYYEQYF
- TRBJ1-4 15 TRBV9 - TGTGCCAGCAGCCCCCTCGGGGTCCCCACTGAAAAACTGTTTTTT CASSPLGVPTEKLFF
- TRBJ2-7 14 TRBV27 - TGTGCCAGCAGCCAAGGGACCGCGCCCTACGAGCAGTACTTC CASSQGTAPYEQYF
TRBD2 TRBJ2-7 15 TRBV5-5 - TGTGCCAGCAGCCTGGGACTAGCGGCCCCCTACGAGCAGTACTTC CASSLGLAAPYEQYF
- TRBJ2-2 16 TRBV7-9 - TGTGCCAGCAGCCCCCCGATAGGGGTAAACACCGGGGAGCTGTTTTTT CASSPPIGVNTGELFF
- TRBJ2-5 15 TRBV5-5 - TGTGCCAGCAGCATCGGACTAAGCCGAATGGGGACCCAGTACTTC CASSIGLSRMGTQYF
- TRBJ2-7 15 TRBV27 - TGTGCCAGCAGTTTAGTCGGGGCAGGGGCGGGCGAGCAGTACTTC CASSLVGAGAGEQYF
TRBD1 TRBJ2-5 16 TRBV25-1 - TGTGCCAGCAGTGAATGGAGACAGGGGGCAATCGAGACCCAGTACTTC CASSEWRQGAIETQYF
- TRBJ2-1 15 TRBV19 - TGTGCCAGTAGTATACACCATACGTTGGACAATGAGCAGTTCTTC CASSIHHTLDNEQFF
TRBD2 TRBJ2-1 15 TRBV27 - TGTGCCAGCAGTTGGGGGGGTCTTACCTACAATGAGCAGTTCTTC CASSWGGLTYNEQFF
TRBD1 TRBJ2-3 16 TRBV2 - TGTGCCAGCGCCGAATTCTTGGACAGGGGAACAGATACGCAGTATTTT CASAEFLDRGTDTQYF
- TRBJ2-7 14 TRBV2 - TGTGCCAGCAGTGAGATGCGACCGGCCTACGAGCAGTACTTC CASSEMRPAYEQYF
- TRBJ2-3 17 TRBV28 - TGTGCCAGCAGTTTGCTGGGGATCACAGGTGGCACAGATACGCAGTATTTT CASSLLGITGGTDTQYF
- TRBJ1-5 16 TRBV27 - TGTGCCTCATCAGCGGCCTTACACATTAGCAATCAGCCCCAGCATTTT CASSAALHISNQPQHF
- TRBJ1-4 16 TRBV2 - TGTGCCAGCAGTGAGGACCAGATCACAACTAATGAAAAACTGTTTTTT CASSEDQITTNEKLFF
- TRBJ2-1 15 TRBV2 - TGTGCCAGCAGTGCGATGGCAGGGGAACTCGCTGAGCAGTTCTTC CASSAMAGELAEQFF
- TRBJ1-4 16 TRBV7-8 - TGTGCCAGCAGCCCGGACAGCGGTGCAACTAATGAAAAACTGTTTTTT CASSPDSGATNEKLFF
- TRBJ2-1 15 TRBV10-3 - TGTGCCATCAGTACGGGGGAGATCTCCTACAATGAGCAGTTCTTC CAISTGEISYNEQFF
- TRBJ2-7 15 TRBV19 - TGTGCCAGTAGTATAGGTCCTGGATCCTCCTACGAGCAGTACTTC CASSIGPGSSYEQYF
- TRBJ1-4 15 TRBV18 - TGTGCCAGCTCCAGTTCGACAGAAACTAATGAAAAACTGTTTTTT CASSSSTETNEKLFF
- TRBJ1-1 13 TRBV27 - TGTGCCAGCAGTTTACCCGGTCACACTGAAGCTTTCTTT CASSLPGHTEAFF
- TRBJ1-2 14 TRBV6-4 - TGTGCCAGCAGTGAAGTCCCCGGGCTGGATGGCTACACCTTC CASSEVPGLDGYTF
TRBD2 TRBJ2-1 12 TRBV7-8 - TGTGCCAGCAGCTCGGGGGGGGCGTGGCAGTTCTTC CASSSGGAWQFF
- TRBJ2-7 15 TRBV7-9 once TGTGCCAGCAGCAAGGGACAGTCCGGGAGGCACGAGCAGTACTTC CASSKGQSGRHEQYF
TRBD1 TRBJ1-1 16 TRBV4-1 few TGCGCCAGCAGCGTTCGACAGGGGGCAGTGAACACTGAAGCTTTCTTT CASSVRQGAVNTEAFF
- TRBJ2-7 11 TRBV6-1 - TGTGCCACCCTAACAGGGTACGAGCAGTACTTC CATLTGYEQYF
TRBD1 TRBJ1-2 12 TRBV29-1 - TGCAGCGGGGAAACAGGGGGCGCTGGCTACACCTTC CSGETGGAGYTF
- TRBJ1-1 13 TRBV28 - TGTGCCAGCAGCCTTCACACGAACACTGAAGCTTTCTTT CASSLHTNTEAFF
- TRBJ1-1 14 TRBV11-2 once TGTGCCAGCAGCCTTGGACGGATTAACACTGAAGCTTTCTTT CASSLGRINTEAFF
TRBD2 TRBJ2-5 14 TRBV10-3 - TGTGCCATCGGCCTAGCGGGAGCATCAGAGACCCAGTACTTC CAIGLAGASETQYF
TRBD2 TRBJ2-1 15 TRBV27 once TGTGCCAGCAGTCACGGGACTAGCGGGAAGAATGAGCAGTTCTTC CASSHGTSGKNEQFF
- TRBJ2-7 15 TRBV30 - TGTGCCTGGAGTGGTGAACTAGGAAGCTCCTACGAGCAGTACTTC CAWSGELGSSYEQYF
TRBD1 TRBJ1-5 15 TRBV27 - TGTGCCAGCAGCCCCGACAGGGGGGTCAATCAGCCCCAGCATTTT CASSPDRGVNQPQHF
- TRBJ1-1 16 TRBV5-1 - TGCGCCAGCAGCTTGGCACCGGACGGCTTAGGCACTGAAGCTTTCTTT CASSLAPDGLGTEAFF
TRBD1 TRBJ1-2 12 TRBV6-1 - TGTGCCATAATGGGACAGGGGGTGTATGGCACCTTC CAIMGQGVYGTF
TRBD2 TRBJ2-5 17 TRBV18 - TGTGCCAGCTCACCACCATTTTTAGCGGGCGGCCAAGAGACCCAGTACTTC CASSPPFLAGGQETQYF